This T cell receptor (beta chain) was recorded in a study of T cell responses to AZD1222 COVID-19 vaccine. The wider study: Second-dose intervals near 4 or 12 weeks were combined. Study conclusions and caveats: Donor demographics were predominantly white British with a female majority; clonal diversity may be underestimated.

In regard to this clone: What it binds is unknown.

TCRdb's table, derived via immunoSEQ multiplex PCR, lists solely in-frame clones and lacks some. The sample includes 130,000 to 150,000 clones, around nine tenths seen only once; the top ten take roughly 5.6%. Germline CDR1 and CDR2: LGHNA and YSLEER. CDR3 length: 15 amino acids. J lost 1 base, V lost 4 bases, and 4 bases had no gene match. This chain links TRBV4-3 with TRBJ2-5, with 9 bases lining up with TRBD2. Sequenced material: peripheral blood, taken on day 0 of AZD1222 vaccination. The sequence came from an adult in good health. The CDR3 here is CASSPLAGLQETQYF. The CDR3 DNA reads TGCGCCAGCAGCCCGCTAGCGGGACTCCAAGAGACCCAGTACTTC.